What follows describes a single T cell receptor beta chain. Its antigen remains undetermined. Base qualities are not at hand, and no much larger clone is one base apart. Genomic DNA was isolated from the sorted cells so that the TCRbeta CDR3 region could be sequenced. The immunoSEQ Assay was used for sequencing of TCRbeta CDR3 regions. TCRdb retrieved this table from immuneACCESS and kept in-frame rearrangements only. Not all clones are present; in checked studies, unresolved V genes account for under half, and no reason is known for the remainder. For this sample the table gives fewer than 100,000 clones, of which roughly 84% were detected only once. Jointly, the top ten make up around 6.5% of the sample. These data belong to a study of OX40 agonist ivuxolimab in advanced cancers. The study in broad terms: Ivuxolimab was an agonistic, fully human IgG2 monoclonal antibody directed against OX40 (CD134), a costimulatory receptor. Intravenous ivuxolimab was administered to patients every 2 weeks at six dose levels: 0.01, 0.1, 0.3, 1.5, 3 and 10 mg/kg. Of the approximately 50 dose-escalation patients, hepatocellular carcinoma was present in roughly 19, melanoma in around 15, renal cell carcinoma in 9 and head and neck cancer in 9. The dose-escalation cohort was 82.7% male with a mean age of around 62 years, ranging from 23 to 79. Prior anti-PD-1, anti-PD-L1 or anti-CTLA-4 therapy was permitted, and less than 45% of dose-escalation patients had received checkpoint inhibitors. Three dose-escalation patients achieved partial responses, one with hepatocellular carcinoma and two with cutaneous melanoma. The point of sequencing TCRbeta in the periphery was to test whether ivuxolimab changed TCR sequence diversity and drove clonal T-cell expansion. The paper covers the monotherapy dose-escalation part of the phase I ivuxolimab trial, which included N of about 56 patients.

The trial excluded patients who had a history of autoimmune disease or who were on systemic immunosuppression. Peripheral blood for TCR sequencing was collected from all dose cohorts at baseline, on cycle 4 day 1, and on cycle 7 day 1. Samples came from an open-label, multicenter, first-in-human phase I dose-escalation trial of ivuxolimab. Adults with locally advanced or metastatic head and neck squamous cell, hepatocellular, melanoma or renal cell carcinoma were enrolled in the trial. Before TCR sequencing, CD4+ T cells and CD8+ T cells were sorted from peripheral blood as separate populations. Overall results and qualifications from the work: After ivuxolimab, more expanded clones were found on average in CD8+ T cells than in CD4+ T cells. Partial responders in the 0.1-3.0 mg/kg groups had among the lowest normalized peripheral clonal expansion, especially among CD8+ T cells. At doses of 0.1 to 3.0 mg/kg, clonal expansion of both CD4+ and CD8+ T cells in blood was seen between baseline and week 6. Antigen specificity was not determined for the clonally expanded peripheral T cells. Low levels of normalized T-cell clonal expansion were also seen in some nonresponding patients.

As encoded in the germline V gene (reference sequence), CDR1 is MNHEY while CDR2 is SMNVEV. Trimming costs V 7 bases and J 1 base, and their ends lie 25 bases apart. The CDR3 holds 18 amino acids from the cysteine to the phenylalanine. The DNA shown is the 54-base CDR3, in frame from base 1. The chain is made from TRBV27 and TRBJ1-1, and perhaps TRBD1 as D gene, on 5 matching bases. This clonotype originated in an adult with an advanced solid tumor such as melanoma, head and neck, liver or kidney cancer. This specimen consisted of CD4+ or CD8+ T cells sorted from blood, obtained in a trial of the OX40 agonist ivuxolimab. The nucleotide sequence is TGTGCCAGCACCGACCGACTCGGGACTCCAGATCAGAACACTGAAGCTTTCTTT. It specifies CASTDRLGTPDQNTEAFF.